One sample yielded the 27 T cell receptor beta chains listed below, sequenced in a study of cytomegalovirus exposure and HLA in healthy donors. The PCR contained 60 Vbeta and 13 Jbeta primers. Profiled with immunoSEQ multiplex PCR; TCRdb holds only in-frame clones, not every one. The sample consists of 100,000 to 150,000 clones, 74% of them appearing once. The sequenced material came from PBMCs. Source of these receptors: a man in his forties in good health and CMV-seropositive.

The gene calls are TRBV18 and TRBJ1-1; D is perhaps TRBD1 (5 bases). The CDR3 totals 13 residues. Trimming cost V 3 bases and J 4 bases, with 9 bases left between them. Germline CDR1 reads KGHSH; CDR2 reads LQKENI. Here the CDR3 DNA reads TGTGCCAGCTCACCGGGACTATCCACTGAAGCTTTCTTT. Translated: CASSPGLSTEAFF.

This chain links TRBV5-6 with TRBJ2-2; TRBD1 matches 7 bases. The J segment lost 1 base and the V segment lost 4 bases, leaving 4 bases of the junction unmatched. This CDR3 contains 15 residues. The germline gives CDR1 SGHDT, CDR2 YYEEEE. The CDR3 here is CASSGTALNTGELFF. The CDR3 coding sequence is TGTGCCAGCAGCGGGACAGCTTTGAACACCGGGGAGCTGTTTTTT.

The CDR3 nucleotides read TGCGCCAGCAGTCCCGACAGGTCGGGGGGCTACACCTTC. Its protein is CASSPDRSGGYTF. The V gene is TRBV10-1, the J gene TRBJ1-2; a weak D match, TRBD1 (6 bases). Germline CDR1 and CDR2: WNHNN and SYGVQD (reference sequence). This CDR3 is 13 amino acids long. V shed 5 bases and J shed 8 bases, with 15 bases lying between them.

This chain connects TRBV6-1 to TRBJ2-7; TRBD1 aligns across 7 bases. The CDR3 spans 14 residues. V lost 5 bases, J lost 1 base, and 5 bases stayed unmatched. The germline V gene encodes CDR1 MNHNS and CDR2 SASEGT. CDR3 amino acids: CASSTGVKSYEQYF. Written as DNA, the CDR3 is TGTGCCAGCAGTACAGGGGTAAAATCCTACGAGCAGTACTTC.

In its sample, this clone was seen a few times. The gene calls are TRBV11-2 and TRBJ2-5; TRBD2 matches at 7 bases. The CDR3 is 18 amino acids. CDR1 and CDR2 from the germline V gene are SGHAT and FQNNGV. The trim removed 3 bases at V and 5 bases at J, leaving 18 bases unmatched. The CDR3 loop reads CASSFPREGGGSLETQYF. The CDR3 coding sequence is TGTGCCAGCAGCTTCCCCAGGGAGGGCGGGGGATCCTTGGAGACCCAGTACTTC.

J is TRBJ1-4 and V is TRBV5-1; D uncertain. V was clipped by 0 bases and J by 4 bases, with 19 bases between them. The CDR3 sequence is 18 residues long. The V gene's germline CDR1 is SGHRS and CDR2 YFSETQ. The DNA for the CDR3 is TGCGCCAGCAGCTTGGGGGGAACGGCGGGCAGATTTAATGAAAAACTGTTTTTT. Protein sequence: CASSLGGTAGRFNEKLFF.

The chain is built from TRBV2 and TRBJ2-3, with D possibly TRBD1 on 5 matching bases. V was pared by 0 bases and J by 3 bases, with 10 bases between. From germline, CDR1 is SNHLY and CDR2 FYNNEI. This CDR3 has 15 amino acids. CDR3 sequence: CASSEAVGVTDTQYF. The CDR3 DNA follows: TGTGCCAGCAGTGAAGCCGTAGGGGTGACAGATACGCAGTATTTT. Filled out from reference TRBV2 and TRBJ2-3, the complete variable domain reads EPEVTQTPSHQVTQMGQEVILRCVPISNHLYFYWYRQILGQKVEFLVSFYNNEISEKSEIFDDQFSVERPDGSNFTLKIRSTKLEDSAMYFCASSEAVGVTDTQYFGPGTRLTVL.

The chain recombines TRBV7-8 with TRBJ1-5; no firm D call. Trimming took 0 bases from V and 4 from J, leaving 13 bases between them. Per germline, CDR1 SGHVS and CDR2 FQNEAQ. The CDR3 loop spans 16 amino acids. CDR3 protein: CASSLALRGSNQPQHF. The CDR3 DNA sequence: TGTGCCAGCAGCTTAGCGTTACGGGGATCAAATCAGCCCCAGCATTTT.

The chain links TRBV6-1 to TRBJ2-3; 9 nucleotides match TRBD1. The CDR3 covers 14 residues. Germline CDR1 reads MNHNS; CDR2 reads SASEGT. V shed 6 bases, J shed 1 base, and the junction held 2 bases outside the gene matches. The chain's CDR3 is CASRDRGGTDTQYF. The CDR3 DNA reads TGTGCCAGCAGGGACAGGGGAGGCACAGATACGCAGTATTTT.

Here the CDR3 reads CASSGTSGKETQYF. CDR3 nucleotides: TGTGCCAGCAGCGGGACTAGCGGGAAAGAGACCCAGTACTTC. This sequence joins TRBV5-4 and TRBJ2-5; 13 nucleotides match TRBD2. The CDR3 contains 14 residues. V lost 4 bases, J lost 3 bases, and 0 bases stayed unmatched. Per germline, CDR1 SGHNT and CDR2 YYREEE (reference sequence).

The rearrangement uses TRBV5-1 and TRBJ1-1; D remains ambiguous. The CDR3 is 14 residues long. Trimming pared 2 bases from V and 2 bases from J, leaving 10 bases between. Germline V gene lookup returns CDR1 SGHRS and CDR2 YFSETQ. The CDR3 DNA is TGCGCCAGCAGCTTAACCCACAGTAACACTGAAGCTTTCTTT. Amino acid sequence: CASSLTHSNTEAFF.

The CDR3 DNA is TGTGCCAGCACTGAGGGAAGCACCGGGGAGCTGTTTTTT. Translated: CASTEGSTGELFF. The rearrangement links TRBV7-3 to TRBJ2-2; D may be TRBD2 (5 bases). The CDR3 sequence is 13 residues long. V was shortened by 7 bases and J by 4 bases, with 10 bases between the two germline ends. Germline V CDR1 and CDR2: SGHTA, FQGTGA.

The V gene is TRBV28, the J gene TRBJ2-7; 8 positions agree with TRBD2. Trimming removed 4 bases from V and 0 bases from J; junction bases left unmatched: 5. CDR3 length: 15 amino acids. The germline V gene encodes CDR1 MDHEN and CDR2 SYDVKM. The CDR3 reads CASSSSGTSSYEQYF. CDR3 nucleotides: TGTGCCAGCAGTTCCTCCGGGACTAGCTCCTACGAGCAGTACTTC.

The V and J genes are TRBV5-4 and TRBJ1-3; a weak D match, TRBD1 (6 bases). The CDR3 loop spans 17 amino acids. The V and J ends lost 4 bases and 0 bases respectively, with 17 bases between them. Germline CDR1 reads SGHNT; CDR2 reads YYREEE (reference sequence). The CDR3 sequence: CASSSHRVSNSGNTIYF. The CDR3, as DNA: TGTGCCAGCAGCAGTCACAGGGTTTCGAACTCTGGAAACACCATATATTTT.

This sequence joins TRBV27 and TRBJ2-7; D may be TRBD1 (5 bases). The CDR3 extends over 13 amino acids. The V and J ends lost 2 bases and 7 bases respectively, with 12 bases between them. Germline CDR1 reads MNHEY; CDR2 reads SMNVEV (reference sequence). The CDR3 region is CASSLAGPLEQYF. CDR3 DNA sequence: TGTGCCAGCAGTTTAGCAGGGCCTTTGGAGCAGTACTTC.

The V call is TRBV7-8, the J call TRBJ1-1; D not resolved. The CDR3 contains 14 residues. V was trimmed by 5 bases and J by 1 base, leaving 11 bases between them. Germline V gene sequence: CDR1 SGHVS, CDR2 FQNEAQ. Here the CDR3 reads CASSLHGKNTEAFF. The DNA of the CDR3 is TGTGCCAGCAGCCTTCACGGGAAGAACACTGAAGCTTTCTTT.

This clone has a handful of counts. The chain uses TRBV7-6 and TRBJ2-1; 8 bases are a match to TRBD1. Germline V gene lookup returns CDR1 SGHVS and CDR2 FNYEAQ. V dropped 6 bases and J dropped 7; count of bases not matched to a gene: 11. The length of the CDR3 is 15 residues. CDR3 in DNA: TGTGCCAGCAGTTCCTGGACAGGGTTGGGGAATGAGCAGTTCTTC. Protein sequence: CASSSWTGLGNEQFF.

This chain joins TRBV7-6 and TRBJ2-3, with 9 bases fitting TRBD2. With 0 bases clipped from V and 4 bases from J, the junction kept 11 bases outside the gene matches. The CDR3 has 18 residues. Germline-derived CDR1 and CDR2 are SGHVS and FNYEAQ. CDR3 residues: CASSLAIPGGGASDTQYF. CDR3 coding DNA: TGTGCCAGCAGCTTAGCAATTCCCGGCGGGGGGGCCTCAGATACGCAGTATTTT.

The rearrangement joins TRBV6-5 to TRBJ2-5; perhaps TRBD2 as D (5 bases). Trimming stripped 4 bases from V and 5 bases from J, with 17 bases between. The CDR3 is 15 residues long. The germline V gene has CDR1 MNHEY and CDR2 SVGAGI. Here the CDR3 reads CASSSGFRESETQYF. CDR3 in DNA: TGTGCCAGCAGTTCCGGGTTTAGGGAGAGCGAGACCCAGTACTTC.

The V call is TRBV20-1, the J call TRBJ2-1; weak D call: TRBD1 (6 bases). Deletions cut 8 bases from V and 4 bases from J, with 9 bases between. This CDR3 is built from 11 residues. The germline CDR1 and CDR2 sequences are DFQATT and SNEGSKA (reference sequence). The CDR3 is CSTQGYNEQFF. The CDR3 DNA reads TGCAGTACACAGGGTTACAATGAGCAGTTCTTC.

The gene calls are TRBV5-4 and TRBJ1-2; weak D call: TRBD1 (5 bases). Germline CDR1 and CDR2: SGHNT and YYREEE (reference sequence). V was clipped by 4 bases and J by 2 bases, with 12 bases between them. The CDR3 runs 14 residues. CDR3 DNA: TGTGCCAGCAGCGGGCGCCAGGGCAACTATGGCTACACCTTC. It yields the protein CASSGRQGNYGYTF.

The gene calls are TRBV7-2 and TRBJ1-2, with 7 nucleotides matching TRBD1. The CDR3 has 14 residues. The germline V gene has CDR1 SGHTA and CDR2 FQGNSA. V shed 0 bases and J 3 bases; nucleotides not matched to a gene: 1. CDR3 amino acids: CASSLAGTDYGYTF. CDR3 coding DNA: TGTGCCAGCAGCTTAGCCGGGACAGACTATGGCTACACCTTC.

This chain connects TRBV28 to TRBJ2-1; TRBD2 aligns across 13 bases. In germline, CDR1 is MDHEN, CDR2 SYDVKM. V was pared by 5 bases and J by 8 bases, with 24 bases of the junction left unmatched. This CDR3 region has 21 residues. CDR3 sequence (DNA): TGTGCCAGCAGTAGGGACAGGGGAAAACCCGGGACTAGCGGGACAAGACATGAGCAGTTCTTC. Its protein product is CASSRDRGKPGTSGTRHEQFF.

By its share, this clone is medium-sized. The chain employs TRBV7-9 and TRBJ1-1, with 7 bases matching TRBD1. The CDR3 has 17 amino acids. Germline lookup yields CDR1 SEHNR and CDR2 FQNEAQ (reference sequence). The V gene end was trimmed by 4 bases and the J gene end by 0 bases; junction bases not matched to a gene: 11. CDR3 loop: CASSSTVGQTMNTEAFF. The DNA of the CDR3 is TGTGCCAGCAGCTCAACGGTGGGACAGACCATGAACACTGAAGCTTTCTTT.

The CDR3 region is CASSLVSGGRYTDTQYF. CDR3 nucleotide sequence: TGTGCCAGCAGCTTAGTGTCTGGCGGGAGGTACACAGATACGCAGTATTTT. The chain couples TRBV7-2 to TRBJ2-3; 8 bases map to TRBD2. This CDR3 region has 17 residues. The V gene end was trimmed by 1 base and the J gene end by 2 bases; junction bases not matched to a gene: 8. In germline, CDR1 is SGHTA, CDR2 FQGNSA.

Details on this clone: Additional DNA sequences in this sample encode the identical CDR3. V usage is TRBV15 and J usage is TRBJ2-5; a possible D gene is TRBD2 (5 bases). The V gene's germline CDR1 is LNHNV and CDR2 YYDKDF (reference sequence). The CDR3 runs 13 residues. V was cut by 1 base and J by 4 bases, with 7 bases left in between. The CDR3 coding sequence is TGTGCCACCAGCAGAGTCCGGGGAGAGACCCAGTACTTC. Amino acid sequence: CATSRVRGETQYF.

The chain recombines TRBV19 with TRBJ2-2; TRBD1 matches 12 bases. The CDR3 totals 15 residues. Germline V CDR1 and CDR2: LNHDA, SQIVND (reference sequence). V shed 6 bases, J shed 5 bases, and the junction held 4 bases outside the gene matches. DNA for the CDR3: TGTGCCAGTAGCATGGGACAGGGGGCGACCGGGGAGCTGTTTTTT. This translates into CASSMGQGATGELFF. Using reference TRBV19 and TRBJ2-2 for the parts outside the CDR3, the full variable domain is DGGITQSPKYLFRKEGQNVTLSCEQNLNHDAMYWYRQDPGQGLRLIYYSQIVNDFQKGDIAEGYSVSREKKESFPLTVTSAQKNPTAFYLCASSMGQGATGELFFGEGSRLTVL.